This T cell receptor (beta chain) was found in a study of T cell responses to AZD1222 COVID-19 vaccine. Study results and limitations: With two AZD1222 doses given, Spike-specific TCR breadth and depth both rose. Sampled repertoires all dated from after the peak T cell response. Unmutated variant regions are reportedly targeted by nearly half of spike-specific TCRs. Mostly white British, mostly female donors; authors suggested clonal diversity may be underestimated.

The V end was cut by 2 bases, the J end by 5 bases, with 12 bases between. Germline lookup yields CDR1 MNHEY and CDR2 SVGEGT. CDR3 length: 14 amino acids. Measured with immunoSEQ multiplex PCR; TCRdb has only the in-frame clones, and not every one. Among about 150,000 clones, 85% to 95% were seen once, and the ten largest hold about 1.5%. Remarks on this clone: The antigen is unknown.

The clonotype originates from an adult in good health. V is TRBV6-2 or TRBV6-3 and J is TRBJ1-1; D call uncertain. Sample: peripheral blood, taken on day 0 of AZD1222 vaccination. CDR3 nucleotides: TGTGCCAGCAGTTACGGCGTCACGGGGACTGAAGCTTTCTTT. As protein: CASSYGVTGTEAFF.